A selection of T cell receptor beta chains follows, all from one sample in a study of control samples from healthy donors and cancer patients. Libraries were prepared by immunoSEQ multiplex PCR; TCRdb keeps only in-frame clonotypes and omits some of them. The data show approximately 92,000 clones, with more than 85% seen just once and approximately 1.5% held by the top ten. The sequencing sample was made of blood. Source of these receptors: a woman under 40 in good health. Both conserved end residues are part of each CDR3. Each record gives: J gene, D gene, clone size, V gene, CDR3 DNA, CDR3 protein. A D gene is named only where the DNA matches it firmly. Not every row has a clone size; where given, it reads once, few, many or a size class.

j_call: TRBJ1-5; d_call: NA; clone_size: NA; v_call: TRBV19; cdr3_nt: TGTGCCAGTAGTATTCGGGAGGATCAGCCCCAGCATTTT; cdr3_aa: CASSIREDQPQHF
j_call: TRBJ2-2; d_call: NA; clone_size: NA; v_call: TRBV5-1; cdr3_nt: TGCGCCAGCAGCGCCCAGGAGGCCACCGGGGAGCTGTTTTTT; cdr3_aa: CASSAQEATGELFF
j_call: TRBJ1-2; d_call: NA; clone_size: NA; v_call: TRBV28; cdr3_nt: TGTGCCAGCAGTTTACAGGCCTGGGGCTACACCTTC; cdr3_aa: CASSLQAWGYTF
j_call: TRBJ1-1; d_call: TRBD1; clone_size: once; v_call: TRBV18; cdr3_nt: TGTGCCAGCTCATTCCCGGGACAGGGGGCTGTTGAAGCTTTCTTT; cdr3_aa: CASSFPGQGAVEAFF
j_call: TRBJ2-6; d_call: NA; clone_size: NA; v_call: TRBV3-1/TRBV3-2; cdr3_nt: TGTGCCAGCAGCCAAGCGTTCTCTGGGGCCAACGTCCTGACTTTC; cdr3_aa: CASSQAFSGANVLTF
j_call: TRBJ1-1; d_call: NA; clone_size: NA; v_call: TRBV6-5; cdr3_nt: TGTGCCAGCATGGGACAACAGAACACTGAAGCTTTCTTT; cdr3_aa: CASMGQQNTEAFF
j_call: TRBJ1-2; d_call: NA; clone_size: once; v_call: TRBV6-1; cdr3_nt: TGTGCCAGCAGTGAAGGTAGTTCTTACTATGGCTACACCTTC; cdr3_aa: CASSEGSSYYGYTF
j_call: TRBJ2-1; d_call: TRBD2; clone_size: NA; v_call: TRBV10-3; cdr3_nt: TGTGCCATCAGCAGACTAGCGGGGGTCTACAATGAGCAGTTCTTC; cdr3_aa: CAISRLAGVYNEQFF
j_call: TRBJ2-7; d_call: TRBD2; clone_size: NA; v_call: TRBV6-5; cdr3_nt: TGTGCCAGCGACCGGGGGGGGGTCCACGAGCAGTACTTC; cdr3_aa: CASDRGGVHEQYF
j_call: TRBJ2-7; d_call: TRBD1; clone_size: NA; v_call: TRBV5-1; cdr3_nt: TGCGCCAGCCGTGGGGGACAGGGGTCATCCTACGAGCAGTACTTC; cdr3_aa: CASRGGQGSSYEQYF
j_call: TRBJ2-2; d_call: TRBD1; clone_size: NA; v_call: TRBV9; cdr3_nt: TGTGCCAGCAAAAGACAGGGGGACACCGGGGAGCTGTTTTTT; cdr3_aa: CASKRQGDTGELFF
j_call: TRBJ1-1; d_call: NA; clone_size: NA; v_call: TRBV11-2; cdr3_nt: TGTGCCAGCAGCTTAGGAAGCTACACTGAAGCTTTCTTT; cdr3_aa: CASSLGSYTEAFF
j_call: TRBJ1-6; d_call: NA; clone_size: NA; v_call: TRBV2; cdr3_nt: TGTGCCAGCAGTGAGGAGGGAAGGATTGGATCACCCCTCCACTTT; cdr3_aa: CASSEEGRIGSPLHF
j_call: TRBJ1-6; d_call: TRBD1; clone_size: NA; v_call: TRBV5-4; cdr3_nt: TGTGCCAGCAGCTTACAGGGGCACTATAATTCACCCCTCCACTTT; cdr3_aa: CASSLQGHYNSPLHF
j_call: TRBJ2-1; d_call: NA; clone_size: NA; v_call: TRBV2; cdr3_nt: TGTGCCACCCAATCCCGGAGCTCCTACAATGAGCAGTTCTTC; cdr3_aa: CATQSRSSYNEQFF
j_call: TRBJ1-3; d_call: NA; clone_size: NA; v_call: TRBV9; cdr3_nt: TGTGCCAGCAGCGTAGAAGGTTCTGCGGGAAACACCATATATTTT; cdr3_aa: CASSVEGSAGNTIYF
j_call: TRBJ2-1; d_call: TRBD2; clone_size: NA; v_call: TRBV7-9; cdr3_nt: TGTGCCAGCAGCCCGGAAAAGACTAGCGGACTCTCCTACAATGAGCAGTTCTTC; cdr3_aa: CASSPEKTSGLSYNEQFF
j_call: TRBJ2-3; d_call: NA; clone_size: NA; v_call: TRBV25-1; cdr3_nt: TGTGCCAGCAGTGAATGGGCCAAGTCGGATACGCAGTATTTT; cdr3_aa: CASSEWAKSDTQYF
j_call: TRBJ1-5; d_call: NA; clone_size: once; v_call: TRBV21-1; cdr3_nt: TGTGCCAGCAGCAAAATGGGGACAGGGGCGCATAGCAATCAGCCCCAGCATTTT; cdr3_aa: CASSKMGTGAHSNQPQHF
j_call: TRBJ2-1; d_call: TRBD2; clone_size: once; v_call: TRBV28; cdr3_nt: TGTGCCAGCAGTCCATGGACTAGCGGGGGAAATGAGCAGTTCTTC; cdr3_aa: CASSPWTSGGNEQFF
j_call: TRBJ2-7; d_call: NA; clone_size: NA; v_call: TRBV11-3; cdr3_nt: TGTGCCAGCAGCGCCCGGGGGACCGAATCCTACGAGCAGTACTTC; cdr3_aa: CASSARGTESYEQYF
j_call: TRBJ1-5; d_call: NA; clone_size: NA; v_call: TRBV19; cdr3_nt: TGTGCCAGTAGTACCTTATTCTGGGGGCGAGGTCTCATACCCCAGCATTTT; cdr3_aa: CASSTLFWGRGLIPQHF
j_call: TRBJ2-7; d_call: TRBD1; clone_size: NA; v_call: TRBV19; cdr3_nt: TGTGCCAGTAGCCCCCGGGGACAGGGTTATAGAGAGTTTTCCGAGCAGTACTTC; cdr3_aa: CASSPRGQGYREFSEQYF
j_call: TRBJ1-5; d_call: TRBD1; clone_size: NA; v_call: TRBV6-1; cdr3_nt: TGTGCCAGCAGTGAAGTAGGACAGGGAGGTCAGCCCCAGCATTTT; cdr3_aa: CASSEVGQGGQPQHF
j_call: TRBJ1-2; d_call: TRBD1; clone_size: NA; v_call: TRBV28; cdr3_nt: TGTGCCAGCAGGGGACAGGGGGAGTATGGCTACACCTTC; cdr3_aa: CASRGQGEYGYTF
j_call: TRBJ2-5; d_call: NA; clone_size: NA; v_call: TRBV10-3; cdr3_nt: TGTGCCATCAGTATAAAGTCTCGGGAGACCCAGTACTTC; cdr3_aa: CAISIKSRETQYF
j_call: TRBJ2-1; d_call: NA; clone_size: NA; v_call: TRBV7-9; cdr3_nt: TGTGCCAGCAGCCATGATTACGGGAGAGACAATGAGCAGTTCTTC; cdr3_aa: CASSHDYGRDNEQFF
j_call: TRBJ2-7; d_call: NA; clone_size: NA; v_call: TRBV5-6; cdr3_nt: TGTGCCAGCAGCGTGCCCACCCGAGGGATCTACGAGCAGTACTTC; cdr3_aa: CASSVPTRGIYEQYF
j_call: TRBJ2-7; d_call: TRBD1; clone_size: NA; v_call: TRBV7-6; cdr3_nt: TGTGCCAGCAGCTTAGGTGGCGGGACAGGGGTCTACGAGCAGTACTTC; cdr3_aa: CASSLGGGTGVYEQYF
j_call: TRBJ2-1; d_call: NA; clone_size: NA; v_call: TRBV12-5; cdr3_nt: TGTGCTAGTGGTTTCGGGTCCTCGCAGTTCTTC; cdr3_aa: CASGFGSSQFF
j_call: TRBJ1-5; d_call: TRBD1; clone_size: NA; v_call: TRBV30; cdr3_nt: TGTGCCTGGAGCCAACAGGGGGATCAGCCCCAGCATTTT; cdr3_aa: CAWSQQGDQPQHF
j_call: TRBJ1-4; d_call: TRBD1; clone_size: NA; v_call: TRBV11-2; cdr3_nt: TGTGCCAGCAGCTCGGGACAGGGGTTCGAAAAACTGTTTTTT; cdr3_aa: CASSSGQGFEKLFF
j_call: TRBJ1-1; d_call: NA; clone_size: NA; v_call: TRBV11-1; cdr3_nt: TGTGCCAGCAGCCCACCAGGCCTGAGTAGAGCTGAAGCTTTCTTT; cdr3_aa: CASSPPGLSRAEAFF